The 25 T cell receptor beta chains below were found in one sample sequenced in a study of T cells in Graves' hyperthyroidism and ophthalmopathy. Amplified TCR beta CDR3 regions derived from RNA transcripts. The HTBI primer set was used in a first-round RT-PCR of the TCR CDR3. TCRdb called the multiplex PCR reads again in MiXCR, with one record for every CDR3 protein. The sample carries hundreds of thousands of distinct CDR3 sequences, about 16% recorded once. Sequenced sample: blood. These receptors came from a young woman with Graves' hyperthyroidism.

The sample holds many counts of this clonotype. The rearrangement joins TRBV7-2 to TRBJ2-7, with 7 bases that match TRBD2. V dropped 2 bases and J dropped 4; count of bases not matched to a gene: 11. The CDR3 extends over 16 amino acids. The V gene's germline CDR1 is SGHTA and CDR2 FQGNSA. CDR3 loop: CASSLNVLASGYEQYF. The CDR3 nucleotides read TGTGCCAGCAGCTTAAACGTTTTGGCTAGCGGTTACGAGCAGTACTTC. Together with reference TRBV7-2 and TRBJ2-7, the CDR3 gives the full variable domain: GAGVSQSPSNKVTEKGKDVELRCDPISGHTALYWYRQSLGQGLEFLIYFQGNSAPDKSGLPSDRFSAERTGGSVSTLTIQRTQQEDSAVYLCASSLNVLASGYEQYFGPGTRLTVT.

The chain carries TRBV28 and TRBJ1-5; D gene uncertain. Per the germline V gene, CDR1 is MDHEN and CDR2 is SYDVKM. The CDR3 spans 17 residues. Deletions cut 3 bases from V and 1 base from J, with 16 bases between. The CDR3, as DNA: TGTGCCAGCAGTTTTCTCCTCCGGGAGTCGAGCAATCAGCCCCAGCATTTT. It codes for CASSFLLRESSNQPQHF. The full variable domain, its missing parts supplied by reference TRBV28 and TRBJ1-5, is DVKVTQSSRYLVKRTGEKVFLECVQDMDHENMFWYRQDPGLGLRLIYFSYDVKMKEKGDIPEGYSVSREKKERFSLILESASTNQTSMYLCASSFLLRESSNQPQHFGDGTRLSIL.

The chain has TRBV24-1 and TRBJ1-2; a possible D gene is TRBD1 (5 bases). Looked up from germline, CDR1 is KGHDR and CDR2 is SFDVKD. This CDR3 region has 14 residues. V lost 4 bases to trimming and J lost 2 bases, with 10 bases between them. This CDR3 is CATSEGQKNYGYTF. CDR3 DNA sequence: TGTGCCACCAGTGAGGGGCAAAAAAACTATGGCTACACCTTC.

Written as DNA, the CDR3 is TGTGCCAGCAGCCGCTATGCCCAGACCCAGTTGAACACTGAAGCTTTCTTT. Its translation is CASSRYAQTQLNTEAFF. V and J are TRBV6-1 and TRBJ1-1; D gene unclear. The ends were cut back, 6 bases at V and 0 bases at J, with 20 bases in the middle. The CDR3 totals 17 residues. Germline values: CDR1 MNHNS, CDR2 SASEGT.

To note about this clonotype: A read error is likely, as this CDR3 ends without the conserved phenylalanine or tryptophan. J is TRBJ2-2 and V is TRBV20-1; D is ambiguous. From germline, CDR1 is DFQATT and CDR2 SNEGSKA (reference sequence). CDR3 length equals 11 residues. The V and J ends lost 5 bases and 5 bases respectively, with 6 bases between them. CDR3 in amino acids: CSAPSTGELFL. Written as DNA, the CDR3 is TGCAGTGCTCCTAGTACCGGGGAGCTGTTTCTT.

The sample holds many counts of this clonotype. The chain carries TRBV20-1 and TRBJ2-5; 7 bases are a match to TRBD1. CDR1 and CDR2 (germline): DFQATT, SNEGSKA (reference sequence). CDR3 length equals 14 residues. The V segment lost 2 bases and the J segment 4 bases; nucleotides outside the gene matches: 7. The CDR3 region has the DNA TGCAGTGCTAGATCCAACAGGGGCGGAGAGACCCAGTACTTC. Protein: CSARSNRGGETQYF.

This clonotype was detected ten times or more. This chain connects TRBV20-1 to TRBJ2-5, with D perhaps assigned TRBD1 or TRBD2 (5 bases each). CDR1 is DFQATT, CDR2 SNEGSKA, per germline (reference sequence). Trimming shortened V by 3 bases and J by 2 bases, and 19 bases separated the two germline ends. The CDR3 has 16 amino acids. The CDR3 sequence is CSAREFGGDKQETQYF. CDR3 sequence (DNA): TGCAGTGCTAGGGAGTTTGGGGGAGACAAACAAGAGACCCAGTACTTC.

There are many counts of this clonotype. As DNA, the CDR3 is TGTGCCAGCAGACCAATTAGCGGGAGGGGCAACAATGAGCAGTTCTTC. Translating gives CASRPISGRGNNEQFF. V usage is TRBV7-9 and J usage is TRBJ2-1, with 11 bases matching TRBD2. The V gene's germline CDR1 is SEHNR and CDR2 FQNEAQ (reference sequence). V trimming: 6 bases; J trimming: 5 bases; junction bases outside the gene matches: 9. This CDR3 comprises 16 residues.

This chain joins TRBV4-1 and TRBJ2-7; D remains unclear. Germline loops: CDR1 MGHRA, CDR2 YSYEKL. The CDR3 covers 15 residues. The ends were cut back, 1 base at V and 2 bases at J, with 12 bases in the middle. The CDR3: CASSQVPDSTYEQYF. The DNA of the CDR3 is TGCGCCAGCAGCCAAGTCCCAGATTCTACCTACGAGCAGTACTTC.

This clonotype was seen more than once but under ten times. The chain links TRBV5-1 to TRBJ1-6; weak D call: TRBD1 (6 bases). The CDR3 extends over 12 amino acids. V was shortened by 0 bases and J by 16 bases, with 11 bases between the two germline ends. The germline V gene has CDR1 SGHRS and CDR2 YFSETQ. The CDR3 reads CASSLGGTQLHF. CDR3 nucleotide sequence: TGCGCCAGCAGCTTGGGAGGGACACAGCTCCACTTT.

The chain recombines TRBV20-1 with TRBJ2-3, with 14 bases fitting TRBD2. This CDR3 contains 19 residues. J was trimmed by 1 base and V by 1 base; bases with no gene match: 10. In germline, CDR1 is DFQATT, CDR2 SNEGSKA (reference sequence). The CDR3 loop is CSARGGTSGGRSRTDTQYF. The CDR3 DNA reads as TGCAGTGCTAGAGGCGGGACTAGCGGGGGTAGAAGCCGCACAGATACGCAGTATTTT.

Comments on this clonotype: At one of its ends the junction is not consistent with the germline gene, which may arise from a read error. The CDR3 DNA follows: TGTGCCAGCAGTGATGATGAAGCTCTCTTT. Amino acids: CASSDDEALF. The chain has TRBV2 and TRBJ1-1; D is unclear. This CDR3 comprises 10 residues. Per germline, CDR1 SNHLY and CDR2 FYNNEI.

This clonotype was detected many times. The J gene is TRBJ2-7, the V gene TRBV30, with 10 bases lining up with TRBD2. This CDR3 contains 14 residues. Germline V gene sequence: CDR1 GTSNPN, CDR2 SVGIG (reference sequence). With V trimmed by 5 bases and J by 0 bases, 4 bases remained unmatched. CDR3 DNA: TGTGCCTGGGGCGGGACTAGCGACTCCTACGAGCAGTACTTC. Translation: CAWGGTSDSYEQYF.

This clonotype was recorded many times. The chain is built from TRBV18 and TRBJ2-7, with 10 bases identical to TRBD1. Germline trimming cut 6 bases from V and 1 base from J; bases unmatched to any gene: 6. In germline, CDR1 is KGHSH, CDR2 LQKENI. CDR3 length: 15 amino acids. In DNA form, the CDR3 reads TGTGCCAGCTCCACGGGACAGGGGACTTCCTACGAGCAGTACTTC. Its translation is CASSTGQGTSYEQYF.

This clonotype was detected ten times or more. J is TRBJ1-5 and V is TRBV2; TRBD1 is a possible D gene (6 bases). Per the germline V gene, CDR1 is SNHLY and CDR2 is FYNNEI. This CDR3 has 15 residues. Trimming removed 4 bases at V and 10 bases at J, with 20 bases between. The CDR3 DNA is TGTGCCAGCAGTGGCGAAAACAGGGCGGGGAGACCCCAGCATTTT. As protein: CASSGENRAGRPQHF.

This clonotype was observed many times. This chain joins TRBV24-1 and TRBJ1-5; 7 positions agree with TRBD1. V trimming: 6 bases; J trimming: 3 bases; junction bases outside the gene matches: 10. This CDR3 has 16 amino acids. The V gene's germline CDR1 is KGHDR and CDR2 SFDVKD. As DNA, the CDR3 is TGTGCCACCAGTCCTTCCCGGACAGGTTACAATCAGCCCCAGCATTTT. Translation gives CATSPSRTGYNQPQHF.

As for this clonotype: A much larger clone differs by one base, so this may be a read error. The rearrangement joins TRBV3-1 to TRBJ2-1; 12 bases fit TRBD2. CDR3 length equals 14 residues. Germline CDR1 reads LGHDT; CDR2 reads YNNKEL (reference sequence). The CDR3 region has the DNA TGTGTCAGCAGCCGACTAGCGGGAGCTACTGAGCAGTTCTTC. It is translated as CVSSRLAGATEQFF.

This clonotype was counted many times. DNA of the CDR3: TGTGCCAGCAGTTATGCGACGCCAGACACCGGGGAGCTGTTTTTT. This sequence encodes CASSYATPDTGELFF. The V call is TRBV6-1, the J call TRBJ2-2; D unresolved. V was trimmed by 5 bases and J by 3 bases, leaving 13 bases between them. Germline CDR1 is MNHNS and CDR2 is SASEGT. The CDR3 has 15 residues.

In its sample, this clonotype was seen a few times. This rearrangement joins TRBV7-2 to TRBJ1-5; tentative D call: TRBD1 (5 bases). The germline V gene has CDR1 SGHTA and CDR2 FQGNSA. The CDR3 consists of 15 residues. V was clipped by 3 bases and J by 6 bases, with 15 bases between them. This CDR3 reads CASSFGGGIGQPQHF. The CDR3 DNA follows: TGTGCCAGCAGCTTCGGGGGGGGGATCGGTCAGCCCCAGCATTTT. The full variable domain, with the rest looked up from reference TRBV7-2 and TRBJ1-5, is GAGVSQSPSNKVTEKGKDVELRCDPISGHTALYWYRQSLGQGLEFLIYFQGNSAPDKSGLPSDRFSAERTGGSVSTLTIQRTQQEDSAVYLCASSFGGGIGQPQHFGDGTRLSIL.

This clonotype was seen only a few times. V is TRBV27 and J is TRBJ1-2; D ambiguous. Trimming shortened V by 2 bases and J by 7 bases, and 11 bases separated the two germline ends. The CDR3 is 13 amino acids. Germline loops: CDR1 MNHEY, CDR2 SMNVEV (reference sequence). The CDR3, as DNA: TGTGCCAGCAGTTTAACCCCGCCGGGTGGCTACACCTTC. Translating gives CASSLTPPGGYTF.

This clonotype was detected many times. The chain is built from TRBV3-1 and TRBJ2-7, with 7 bases identical to TRBD2. The junction had 7 bases not matched to a gene; V was cut back by 6 bases and J by 2 bases. There are 14 residues in the CDR3. CDR1 is LGHDT, CDR2 YNNKEL, per germline (reference sequence). The CDR3 here is CASSRTSRAYEQYF. CDR3 nucleotide sequence: TGTGCCAGCAGTCGGACTAGTCGGGCCTACGAGCAGTACTTC.

This clonotype was seen many times. The chain carries TRBV7-2 and TRBJ2-2; D unclear. From germline, CDR1 is SGHTA and CDR2 FQGNSA. The CDR3 has 13 amino acids. V gave up 2 bases and J gave up 4 bases, with 5 bases separating them. In DNA, the CDR3 is TGTGCCAGCAGCTTACCGTCCACCGGGGAGCTGTTTTTT. It encodes CASSLPSTGELFF. Combining the CDR3 with reference TRBV7-2 and TRBJ2-2 gives the whole variable domain GAGVSQSPSNKVTEKGKDVELRCDPISGHTALYWYRQSLGQGLEFLIYFQGNSAPDKSGLPSDRFSAERTGGSVSTLTIQRTQQEDSAVYLCASSLPSTGELFFGEGSRLTVL.

The chain is built from TRBV6-4 and TRBJ2-5; TRBD2 matches at 12 bases. The CDR3 contains 18 residues. V lost 8 bases to trimming and J lost 2 bases; unmatched junction nucleotides: 15. Germline lookup yields CDR1 MRHNA and CDR2 SNTAGT. The CDR3, as DNA: TGTGCCAGCCGGGGACTAGCGGGCTCGCAAGGGGGGCAAGAGACCCAGTACTTC. Protein: CASRGLAGSQGGQETQYF.

To note about this clonotype: A much bigger clone sits one base away, suggesting this may be a read error. For the CDR3, the DNA is TGTGCCAGCAGCTTAGGTGTGGTGCCGGGCTACACCTTC. This encodes CASSLGVVPGYTF. V and J are TRBV7-2 and TRBJ1-2; no firm D call. The ends were cut back, 1 base at V and 8 bases at J, with 11 bases in the middle. CDR3 size: 13 residues. Per germline, CDR1 SGHTA and CDR2 FQGNSA.

This clonotype was observed many times. The rearrangement uses TRBV15 and TRBJ1-1, with a weak D call TRBD1 (5 bases). V was trimmed by 0 bases and J by 1 base, leaving 15 bases between them. The CDR3 is 17 amino acids. The germline V gene encodes CDR1 LNHNV and CDR2 YYDKDF (reference sequence). The CDR3 sequence: CATSRDRGGYSNTEAFF. The CDR3 nucleotides are TGTGCCACCAGCAGAGATCGGGGCGGATATTCGAACACTGAAGCTTTCTTT. Full variable domain (remainder filled in from reference TRBV15 and TRBJ1-1): DAMVIQNPRYQVTQFGKPVTLSCSQTLNHNVMYWYQQKSSQAPKLLFHYYDKDFNNEADTPDNFQSRRPNTSFCFLDIRSPGLGDTAMYLCATSRDRGGYSNTEAFFGQGTRLTVV.